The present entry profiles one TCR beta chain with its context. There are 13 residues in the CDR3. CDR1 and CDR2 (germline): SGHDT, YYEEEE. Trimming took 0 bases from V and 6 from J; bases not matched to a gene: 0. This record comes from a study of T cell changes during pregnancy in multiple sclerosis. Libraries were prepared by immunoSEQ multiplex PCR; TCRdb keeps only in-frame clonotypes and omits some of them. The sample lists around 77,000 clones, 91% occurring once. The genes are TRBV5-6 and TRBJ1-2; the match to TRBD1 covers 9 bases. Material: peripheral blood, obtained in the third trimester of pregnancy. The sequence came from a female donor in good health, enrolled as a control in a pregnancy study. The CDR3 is CASSLDRGHGYTF. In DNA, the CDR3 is TGTGCCAGCAGCTTGGACAGGGGGCATGGCTACACCTTC.